The sequence of this T cell receptor (beta chain) was determined in a study of T cells in localized non-small cell lung cancer. Study-level points and caveats: Median around 56 top-100 tumor clones were shared with paired adjacent lung.

Trimming took 5 bases from V and 6 from J, leaving 19 bases between them. The CDR3 runs 15 residues. Germline-derived CDR1 and CDR2 are SGHTA and FQGNSA. As concerns this clone: Its antigen remains unknown.

Repertoires were generated with immunoSEQ multiplex PCR, while TCRdb's copy carries only in-frame clones and drops some. The sample lists approximately 83,000 clones, more than 75% seen once, with over 3.5% in the top ten. This specimen consisted of PBMCs, obtained before any cancer treatment. The TCR sequence derives from a woman aged 40-69 years with stage II squamous cell lung carcinoma. This chain links TRBV7-2 with TRBJ1-1; D gene uncertain. The DNA for the CDR3 is TGTGCCAGCAGCCCAGGAGGGCAGATGGGCGCTGAAGCTTTCTTT. Translated: CASSPGGQMGAEAFF.